This entry concerns a single TCR beta chain. The antigen is not known. The data belong to a study of cytotoxic CD8 clonotypes in ibrutinib-treated CLL. Notes on the study in general: There were few public clonotypes, and on treatment they contracted or stayed stable.

Profiling relied on immunoSEQ multiplex PCR, and the TCRdb table lists in-frame clones only, not all of them. The sample lists roughly 250,000 clones, 70% seen once, with approximately 15% in the top ten. The source material was PBMCs, sampled after 24 months of ibrutinib treatment. This sequence originates from a human donor with chronic lymphocytic leukemia.

CDR3 loop: CASNQGAYSLGKLFF. The CDR3 DNA reads as TGTGCCAGCAATCAGGGGGCGTATTCACTTGGCAAACTGTTTTTT. This chain uses TRBV28 with TRBJ1-4, with TRBD1 matching over 8 bases. Germline assignment: CDR1 MDHEN and CDR2 SYDVKM. The J segment lost 11 bases and the V segment lost 7 bases, leaving 15 bases of the junction unmatched. CDR3 length: 15 residues.